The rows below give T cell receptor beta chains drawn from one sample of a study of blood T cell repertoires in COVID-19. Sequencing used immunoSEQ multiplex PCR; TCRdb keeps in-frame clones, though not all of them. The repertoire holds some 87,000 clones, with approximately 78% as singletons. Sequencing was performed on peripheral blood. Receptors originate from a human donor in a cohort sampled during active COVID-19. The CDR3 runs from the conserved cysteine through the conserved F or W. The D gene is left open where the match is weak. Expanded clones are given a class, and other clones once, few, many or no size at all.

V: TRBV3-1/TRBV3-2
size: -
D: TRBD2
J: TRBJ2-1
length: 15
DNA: TGTGCCAGCAGCCAAGCCCCCCGGGGGGGCATTGAGCAGTTCTTC
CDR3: CASSQAPRGGIEQFF

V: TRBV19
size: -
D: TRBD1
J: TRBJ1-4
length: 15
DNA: TGTGCCAGTAGTTTCGGAGAGGGGACAGCTGAAAAACTGTTTTTT
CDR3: CASSFGEGTAEKLFF

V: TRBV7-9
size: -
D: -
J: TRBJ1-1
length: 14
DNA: TGTGCCAGCAGCCCGCTGACTGGGAACACTGAAGCTTTCTTT
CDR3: CASSPLTGNTEAFF

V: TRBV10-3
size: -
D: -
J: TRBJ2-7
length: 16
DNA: TGTGCCATCAGTGAGTCGATAACCGGGGTGTCCTACGAGCAGTACTTC
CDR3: CAISESITGVSYEQYF

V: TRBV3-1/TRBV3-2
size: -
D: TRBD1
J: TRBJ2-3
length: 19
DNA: TGTGCCAGCAGCCAAACCGGGACAGGGGGTTTCCCGTCCACAGATACGCAGTATTTT
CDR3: CASSQTGTGGFPSTDTQYF

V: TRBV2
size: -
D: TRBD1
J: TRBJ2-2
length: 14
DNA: TGTGCCAGCAGTGACAGGGGGCGGACCGGGGAGCTGTTTTTT
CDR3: CASSDRGRTGELFF

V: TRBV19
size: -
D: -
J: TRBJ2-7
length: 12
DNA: TGTGCCAGTAGTATAATTCGGGGGGAGCAGTACTTC
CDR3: CASSIIRGEQYF

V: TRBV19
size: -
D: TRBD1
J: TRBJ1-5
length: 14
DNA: TGTGCCAGTAAATATCCGGGACAGAATCAGCCCCAGCATTTT
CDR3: CASKYPGQNQPQHF

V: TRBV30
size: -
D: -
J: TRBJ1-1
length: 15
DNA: TGTGCCTGGAGTCGAGGGCAGGGGATGAACACTGAAGCTTTCTTT
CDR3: CAWSRGQGMNTEAFF

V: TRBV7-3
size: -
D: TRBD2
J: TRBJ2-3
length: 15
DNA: TGTGCCAGCAGCTATAGCGGGATTCGCACAGATACGCAGTATTTT
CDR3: CASSYSGIRTDTQYF

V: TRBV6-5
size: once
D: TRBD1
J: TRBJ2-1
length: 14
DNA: TGTGCCAGCAGACGCAGGGGGTCCTACAATGAGCAGTTCTTC
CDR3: CASRRRGSYNEQFF

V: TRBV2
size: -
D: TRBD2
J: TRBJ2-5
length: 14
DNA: TGTGCCAGCAGTGTAGCGGGGCTCCAAGAGACCCAGTACTTC
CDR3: CASSVAGLQETQYF

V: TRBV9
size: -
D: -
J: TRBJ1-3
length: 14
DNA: TGTGCCAGCAGCGATCAAGCCTCTGGAAACACCATATATTTT
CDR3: CASSDQASGNTIYF

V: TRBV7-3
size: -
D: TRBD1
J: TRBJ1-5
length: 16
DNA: TGTGCCAGCACACCAGGGACAGGAATAATTGATCAGCCCCAGCATTTT
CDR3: CASTPGTGIIDQPQHF

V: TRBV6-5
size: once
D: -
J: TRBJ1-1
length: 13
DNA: TGTGCCAGCAGTAGACAGGATACGACTGAAGCTTTCTTT
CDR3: CASSRQDTTEAFF

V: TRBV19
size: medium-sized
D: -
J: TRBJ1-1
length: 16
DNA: TGTGCCAGTAGTATAGTCCGCGCGGGGGCTCCGGGTGAAGCTTTCTTT
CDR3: CASSIVRAGAPGEAFF

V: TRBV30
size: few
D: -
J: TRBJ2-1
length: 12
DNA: TGTGCCTGGAGTCTGGGGGGCAATGAGCAGTTCTTC
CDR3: CAWSLGGNEQFF

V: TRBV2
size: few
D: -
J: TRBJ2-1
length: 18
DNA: TGTGCCAGCAGTGGTTTTTGGGTTCGGCGGGATGCCCTTAATGAGCAGTTCTTC
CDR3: CASSGFWVRRDALNEQFF